This T cell receptor (beta chain) comes out of a study of blood T cell repertoires in COVID-19. The wider study: There were acute and convalescent COVID-19 samples, and they came from the United States, Italy and Spain. Nucleic acid was either cDNA or gDNA, and it came from T cells, B-cell-depleted T cells, or PBMCs.

As processed by the authors: Estimation of nucleated cell counts was performed using reference gene primer amplification. Here immunoSEQ multiplex PCR was the method, and the copy in TCRdb shows in-frame clones only, minus some. V, J and clone size derive from that table, while D and trimming were established from the DNA sequence. Of more than 200,000 clones listed, approximately 90% are singletons. There are 15 residues in the CDR3. The junction had 5 bases not matched to a gene; V was cut back by 5 bases and J by 5 bases. Germline lookup yields CDR1 SGHVS and CDR2 FNYEAQ. The V gene is TRBV7-6, the J gene TRBJ2-2, with 10 bases identical to TRBD1. Sequences were obtained from peripheral blood. The source of this sequence is an elderly man with acute or convalescent COVID-19. The CDR3 DNA follows: TGTGCCAGCAGCCGGACAGGGGGGGGGACCGGGGAGCTGTTTTTT. This gives the protein CASSRTGGGTGELFF.